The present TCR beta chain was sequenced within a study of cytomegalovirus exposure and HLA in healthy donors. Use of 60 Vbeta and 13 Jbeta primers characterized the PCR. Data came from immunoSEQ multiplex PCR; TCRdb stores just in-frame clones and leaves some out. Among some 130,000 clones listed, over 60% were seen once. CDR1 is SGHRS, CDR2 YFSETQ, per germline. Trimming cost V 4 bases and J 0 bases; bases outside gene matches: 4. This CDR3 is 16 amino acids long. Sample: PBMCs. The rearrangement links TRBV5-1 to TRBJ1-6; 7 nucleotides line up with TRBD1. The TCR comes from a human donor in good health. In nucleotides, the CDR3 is TGCGCCAGCAGCCGGGGACAGAGCTCCTATAATTCACCCCTCCACTTT. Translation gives CASSRGQSSYNSPLHF. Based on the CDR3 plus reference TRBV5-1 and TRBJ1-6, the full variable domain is KAGVTQTPRYLIKTRGQQVTLSCSPISGHRSVSWYQQTPGQGLQFLFEYFSETQRNKGNFPGRFSGRQFSNSRSEMNVSTLELGDSALYLCASSRGQSSYNSPLHFGNGTRLTVT.